The 2 T cell receptor beta chains in this list originate from one sample, sequenced in a study of blood T cell repertoires in COVID-19. Assay used: immunoSEQ multiplex PCR; TCRdb lists only in-frame clones, some missing. The table shows more than 300,000 clones, with more than 85% occurring only once. Sequenced input: PBMCs or T cells enriched from blood (not recorded which). The receptors come from a woman between 25 and 40 years old who had recovered from COVID-19.

The rearrangement joins TRBV5-1 to TRBJ2-7; D uncertain. Trimming removed 1 base from V and 0 bases from J, with 14 bases in between. CDR1 and CDR2 from the germline V gene are SGHRS and YFSETQ. This CDR3 is 16 amino acids long. Written as DNA, the CDR3 is TGCGCCAGCAGCTTGACCCTTCTTAGGAGCTCCTACGAGCAGTACTTC. Its protein product is CASSLTLLRSSYEQYF.

V and J are TRBV11-2 and TRBJ2-1; TRBD2 matches 7 bases. The V and J ends lost 1 base and 6 bases, in that order; junction bases with no gene match: 6. The CDR3 is 15 residues long. CDR1 SGHAT and CDR2 FQNNGV come from the germline V gene. The CDR3 is CASSLVASGFNEQFF. The DNA for the CDR3 is TGTGCCAGCAGCTTAGTGGCTAGCGGATTCAATGAGCAGTTCTTC.